This entry lists 25 T cell receptor beta chains sequenced from one sample in a study of CD8 T cells in Susac syndrome. Roughly 0.45 to 1 ug RNA was reverse transcribed with random hexamers. TCRdb re-derived calls from the immunoSEQ multiplex PCR reads in MiXCR, one entry per CDR3 protein. The sample yields some 68,000 distinct CDR3 sequences, just over 90% seen once. The sequenced material came from CD4+ T cells from PBMCs. The receptors come from a human donor with Susac syndrome.

About this clonotype: The junction and the germline gene differ at one end; a read error may be behind it. The chain combines TRBV2 with TRBJ2-7; D remains ambiguous. Per germline, CDR1 SNHLY and CDR2 FYNNEI. The CDR3 contains 11 residues. CDR3 amino acids: CTSTHHYEQYF. DNA for the CDR3: TGTACCAGTACCCATCACTACGAGCAGTACTTC.

V is TRBV20-1 and J is TRBJ2-5; D gene uncertain. The CDR3 length is 16 residues. CDR1 DFQATT and CDR2 SNEGSKA come from the germline V gene (reference sequence). Trimming removed 0 bases from V and 4 bases from J, with 18 bases in between. This CDR3 is CSARDLYSIPSETQYF. CDR3 sequence (DNA): TGCAGTGCTAGAGATCTGTATAGCATCCCCTCAGAGACCCAGTACTTC.

The chain carries TRBV6-2 or TRBV6-3 and TRBJ2-5; 10 bases align to TRBD1. Germline CDR1 MNHEY, CDR2 SVGEGT. The CDR3 length is 15 residues. V lost 3 bases, J lost 4 bases, and 5 bases stayed unmatched. The CDR3, as DNA: TGTGCCAGCAGTTATCGACAGGGGGCAAGAGAGACCCAGTACTTC. This gives the protein CASSYRQGARETQYF.

This chain joins TRBV2 and TRBJ2-7; D possibly corresponds to TRBD1 (6 bases). V was shortened by 0 bases and J by 11 bases, with 26 bases between the two germline ends. The CDR3 is 17 residues long. In germline, CDR1 is SNHLY, CDR2 FYNNEI. CDR3 residues: CASSEAQGPQGILRKYF. Here the CDR3 DNA reads TGTGCCAGCAGTGAAGCGCAAGGTCCACAGGGAATACTAAGGAAGTACTTC.

With regard to this clonotype: One end of the junction does not line up with germline, which may come from a read error. This sequence joins TRBV6-1 and TRBJ2-3; 8 bases agree with TRBD2. CDR1 MNHNS and CDR2 SASEGT come from the germline V gene. CDR3 length equals 15 residues. The CDR3 is CASREGGGQVDTQYF. The CDR3 region has the DNA TGTGCCAGCAGGGAAGGCGGGGGGCAGGTAGATACGCAGTATTTT.

This chain connects TRBV7-9 to TRBJ1-6; TRBD1 agrees at 7 bases. The J segment lost 5 bases and the V segment lost 1 base, leaving 2 bases of the junction unmatched. This CDR3 has 15 residues. From germline, CDR1 is SEHNR and CDR2 FQNEAQ (reference sequence). This chain's CDR3 is CASSLGDRDNSPLHF. CDR3 in DNA: TGTGCCAGCAGCTTAGGAGACAGGGATAATTCACCCCTCCACTTT.

V gene TRBV3-1 combines with J gene TRBJ1-1; D may be TRBD1 (5 bases). With 1 base removed from V and 1 base from J, the gap between germline ends came to 16 bases. The CDR3 runs to 17 residues. The germline V gene encodes CDR1 LGHDT and CDR2 YNNKEL (reference sequence). The CDR3 region is CASSQGGWGRANTEAFF. In DNA, the CDR3 is TGTGCCAGCAGCCAAGGCGGCTGGGGACGTGCGAACACTGAAGCTTTCTTT.

V and J are TRBV7-2 and TRBJ2-7; TRBD1 matches 8 bases. The germline CDR1 and CDR2 sequences are SGHTA and FQGNSA. The junction had 11 bases not matched to a gene; V was cut back by 6 bases and J by 4 bases. This CDR3 region has 15 residues. The CDR3 sequence: CASSTRDRLGYEQYF. CDR3 DNA: TGTGCCAGCAGTACCCGGGACAGGTTGGGTTACGAGCAGTACTTC.

The genes are TRBV6-2 or TRBV6-3 and TRBJ2-3; D is perhaps TRBD1 (6 bases). The V and J ends lost 6 bases and 3 bases respectively, with 16 bases between them. CDR3 size: 15 residues. From germline, CDR1 is MNHEY and CDR2 SVGEGT. This CDR3 reads CASSHLQGRTDTQYF. CDR3 DNA: TGTGCCAGCAGCCACCTTCAGGGGCGGACAGATACGCAGTATTTT.

V is TRBV14 and J is TRBJ1-6; D call uncertain. Germline CDR1 and CDR2: SGHDN and FVKESK. Trimming left V 5 bases short and J 12 bases short, with 17 bases between. The CDR3 has 14 residues. This CDR3 is CASSSSSYLGPLHF. CDR3 in DNA: TGTGCCAGCAGCTCAAGCAGCTATTTGGGACCCCTCCACTTT.

The V and J genes are TRBV29-1 and TRBJ1-1; D call uncertain. V was pared by 0 bases and J by 6 bases, with 11 bases between. The CDR3 sequence is 13 residues long. Germline CDR1 SQVTM, CDR2 ANQGSEA. In DNA form, the CDR3 reads TGCAGCGTTGAAGAGCCTACATTAGCTGAAGCTTTCTTT. This sequence encodes CSVEEPTLAEAFF.

The chain couples TRBV11-2 to TRBJ2-1; tentatively, D is TRBD2 (8 bases). V was pared by 10 bases and J by 0 bases, with 31 bases between. CDR1 and CDR2 (germline): SGHAT, FQNNGV. This CDR3 contains 20 residues. The CDR3 region has the DNA TGTGCCACCACTCGGGAGGGGGCCGGGGGTTTACGAAGCTCCTACAATGAGCAGTTCTTC. Protein product: CATTREGAGGLRSSYNEQFF. Using reference TRBV11-2 and TRBJ2-1 for the parts outside the CDR3, the full variable domain is EAGVAQSPRYKIIEKRQSVAFWCNPISGHATLYWYQQILGQGPKLLIQFQNNGVVDDSQLPKDRFSAERLKGVDSTLKIQPAKLEDSAVYLCATTREGAGGLRSSYNEQFFGPGTRLTVL.

The J gene is TRBJ2-7, the V gene TRBV7-2; D is possibly TRBD1 (7 bases). Trimming stripped 3 bases from V and 4 bases from J, with 16 bases between. The V gene's germline CDR1 is SGHTA and CDR2 FQGNSA. The CDR3 spans 15 residues. CDR3 amino acids: CASSLETGTSYEQYF. The CDR3 DNA follows: TGTGCCAGCAGCTTGGAGACAGGGACTTCATACGAGCAGTACTTC.

The chain uses TRBV5-4 and TRBJ2-5, with D unclear. Germline CDR1 and CDR2: SGHNT and YYREEE (reference sequence). This CDR3 contains 12 residues. Trimming removed 4 bases from V and 0 bases from J, with 4 bases in between. CDR3 nucleotide sequence: TGTGCCAGCAGCACCAACCAAGAGACCCAGTACTTC. It encodes CASSTNQETQYF.

The chain is built from TRBV27 and TRBJ1-3; maybe TRBD1 (6 bases). The V end was cut by 5 bases, the J end by 0 bases, with 11 bases between. Germline CDR1 MNHEY, CDR2 SMNVEV (reference sequence). This CDR3 region has 15 residues. Here the CDR3 DNA reads TGTGCCAGCAGTAGAACAGGGTACTCTGGAAACACCATATATTTT. Translated, it gives CASSRTGYSGNTIYF.

The chain recombines TRBV19 with TRBJ2-5; 12 nucleotides agree with TRBD2. The CDR3 has 16 residues. The germline V gene has CDR1 LNHDA and CDR2 SQIVND (reference sequence). The junction had 5 bases not matched to a gene; V was cut back by 4 bases and J by 2 bases. CDR3 in amino acids: CASSNIGLAGQETQYF. In DNA, the CDR3 is TGTGCCAGTAGTAACATCGGACTAGCGGGGCAAGAGACCCAGTACTTC.

J is TRBJ2-1 and V is TRBV6-2 or TRBV6-3, with D possibly being TRBD1 or TRBD2 (5 bases each). The CDR3 is made up of 16 amino acids. From germline, CDR1 is MNHEY and CDR2 SVGEGT. V was shortened by 3 bases and J by 3 bases, with 15 bases between the two germline ends. CDR3 region: CASSYPGTRVYNEQFF. Here the CDR3 DNA reads TGTGCCAGCAGTTATCCCGGGACCAGAGTCTACAATGAGCAGTTCTTC.

The chain recombines TRBV30 with TRBJ1-1; D perhaps matches TRBD1 (5 bases). CDR3 length: 12 residues. Trimming took 3 bases from V and 3 from J, leaving 8 bases between them. From germline, CDR1 is GTSNPN and CDR2 SVGIG (reference sequence). CDR3 protein: CAWSGGYTEAFF. For the CDR3, the DNA is TGTGCCTGGAGCGGGGGATACACTGAAGCTTTCTTT.

V and J are TRBV5-1 and TRBJ2-7, with 7 bases identical to TRBD1. The germline V gene encodes CDR1 SGHRS and CDR2 YFSETQ. CDR3 length: 18 residues. Unmatched junction bases numbered 15, after V lost 3 bases and J lost 0 bases. The CDR3 nucleotides read TGCGCCAGCAGCTCCTCAGGGGGATCGAACTCTCACTCCTACGAGCAGTACTTC. Protein sequence: CASSSSGGSNSHSYEQYF.

The rearrangement links TRBV19 to TRBJ2-1, with D perhaps assigned TRBD1 or TRBD2 (5 bases each). With 7 bases removed from V and 0 bases from J, the gap between germline ends came to 10 bases. The CDR3 sequence is 14 residues long. The V gene's germline CDR1 is LNHDA and CDR2 SQIVND (reference sequence). The CDR3 DNA reads TGTGCCAGTAACCGGGGCAGCTCCTACAATGAGCAGTTCTTC. The encoded protein is CASNRGSSYNEQFF.

The chain carries TRBV7-2 and TRBJ1-6, with a tentative D call TRBD1 (5 bases). The CDR3 is 15 amino acids. Germline values: CDR1 SGHTA, CDR2 FQGNSA. With 3 bases removed from V and 7 bases from J, the gap between germline ends came to 13 bases. The CDR3 spells CASSFLTRGNSPLHF. For the CDR3, the DNA is TGTGCCAGCAGCTTTCTGACTCGGGGGAATTCACCCCTCCACTTT.

J is TRBJ1-5 and V is TRBV25-1; 9 bases align to TRBD1. There are 15 residues in the CDR3. Per the germline V gene, CDR1 is MGHDK and CDR2 is SYGVNS. V lost 2 bases to trimming and J lost 8 bases; unmatched junction nucleotides: 7. The CDR3 DNA is TGTGCCAGCAGTGAAGCCGGGACAGGGAGTAAGCCCCAGCATTTT. Amino acid sequence: CASSEAGTGSKPQHF.

V gene TRBV5-1 combines with J gene TRBJ1-1; D is unclear. The V gene's germline CDR1 is SGHRS and CDR2 YFSETQ. CDR3 length equals 13 residues. Trimming pared 4 bases from V and 1 base from J, leaving 8 bases between. CDR3 nucleotide sequence: TGCGCCAGCAGCGACCCCGCGAACACTGAAGCTTTCTTT. Translated: CASSDPANTEAFF.

The chain is built from TRBV18 and TRBJ2-1; D perhaps matches TRBD2 (5 bases). This CDR3 is built from 13 residues. The germline gives CDR1 KGHSH, CDR2 LQKENI. Trimming removed 6 bases from V and 5 bases from J, with 11 bases in between. CDR3 nucleotides: TGTGCCAGCTCCGGGTTGCGGGACAATGAGCAGTTCTTC. It yields the protein CASSGLRDNEQFF.

J is TRBJ1-2 and V is TRBV18; 8 positions agree with TRBD1. V trimming: 5 bases; J trimming: 6 bases; junction bases outside the gene matches: 8. The CDR3 is 14 residues long. CDR1 KGHSH and CDR2 LQKENI come from the germline V gene. CDR3 coding DNA: TGTGCCAGCTCAGCAGGACAGGGTTTGGATGGCTACACCTTC. Residues: CASSAGQGLDGYTF.